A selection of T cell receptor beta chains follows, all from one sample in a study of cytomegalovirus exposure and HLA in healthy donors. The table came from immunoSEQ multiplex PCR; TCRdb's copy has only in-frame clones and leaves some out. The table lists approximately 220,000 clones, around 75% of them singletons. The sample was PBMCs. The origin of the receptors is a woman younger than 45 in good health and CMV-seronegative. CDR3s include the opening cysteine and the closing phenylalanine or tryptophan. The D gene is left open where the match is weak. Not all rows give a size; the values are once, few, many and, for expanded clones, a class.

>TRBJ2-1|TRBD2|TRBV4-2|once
CASSPTSGSRSEQFF
TGTGCCAGCAGCCCCACTAGCGGGAGTCGTAGTGAGCAGTTCTTC
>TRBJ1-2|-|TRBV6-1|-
CASSGTDPGNGRGYTF
TGTGCCAGCAGTGGAACCGACCCAGGGAATGGACGCGGCTACACCTTC
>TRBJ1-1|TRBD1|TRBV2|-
CASRGQGDTEAFF
TGTGCCAGCAGGGGACAGGGTGACACTGAAGCTTTCTTT
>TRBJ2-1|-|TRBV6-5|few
CASRYSGRRNEQFF
TGTGCCAGCAGGTATAGCGGTAGAAGGAATGAGCAGTTCTTC
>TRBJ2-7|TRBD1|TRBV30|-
CAWSAMGTGAYEQYF
TGTGCCTGGAGTGCCATGGGGACAGGGGCCTACGAGCAGTACTTC
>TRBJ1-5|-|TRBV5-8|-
CASSPIRDGGPQHF
TGTGCCAGCAGCCCGATTCGTGATGGGGGCCCCCAGCATTTT
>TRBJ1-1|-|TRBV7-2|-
CASSHAIMNTEAFF
TGTGCCAGCAGCCACGCGATTATGAACACTGAAGCTTTCTTT
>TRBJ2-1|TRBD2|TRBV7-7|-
CASSLGTSGHEQFF
TGTGCTAGCAGCCTGGGGACTAGCGGACATGAGCAGTTCTTC
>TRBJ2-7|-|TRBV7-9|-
CASSFTGTGLSYEQYF
TGTGCCAGCAGCTTTACCGGAACGGGATTATCCTACGAGCAGTACTTC
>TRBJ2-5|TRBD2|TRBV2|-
CASRGVGTSGGSGETQYF
TGTGCCAGCAGGGGGGTTGGGACTAGCGGGGGGTCTGGAGAGACCCAGTACTTC
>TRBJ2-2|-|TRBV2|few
CASSPDLNTGELFF
TGTGCCAGCAGTCCCGACTTGAACACCGGGGAGCTGTTTTTT
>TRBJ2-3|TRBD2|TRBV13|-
CASSLRGLAGSDTQYF
TGTGCCAGCAGCTTAAGAGGACTAGCGGGGTCGGATACGCAGTATTTT
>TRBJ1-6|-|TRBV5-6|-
CASSSQGGLGPYNSPLHF
TGTGCCAGCAGTTCCCAGGGAGGATTAGGGCCTTATAATTCACCCCTCCACTTT
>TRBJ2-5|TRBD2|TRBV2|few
CASRSGLAAETQYF
TGTGCCAGCAGGTCGGGACTAGCGGCGGAGACCCAGTACTTC
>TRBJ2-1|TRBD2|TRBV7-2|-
CASSLVSTGGSYNEQFF
TGTGCCAGCAGCTTGGTTAGTACGGGAGGTTCCTACAATGAGCAGTTCTTC
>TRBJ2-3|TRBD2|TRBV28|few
CASSSLLSAGGPIDTQYF
TGTGCCAGCAGTTCTCTCCTTAGCGCGGGAGGGCCTATAGATACGCAGTATTTT
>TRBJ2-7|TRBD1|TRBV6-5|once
CASRPTGGREQYF
TGTGCCAGCAGGCCGACAGGGGGTCGCGAGCAGTACTTC
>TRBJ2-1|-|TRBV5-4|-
CASSWGVLTSYNEQFF
TGTGCCAGCAGCTGGGGGGTTCTTACATCCTACAATGAGCAGTTCTTC
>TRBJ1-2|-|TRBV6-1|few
CASSRIDRSYGYTF
TGTGCCAGCAGCAGAATAGACAGGTCCTATGGCTACACCTTC
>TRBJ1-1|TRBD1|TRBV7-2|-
CASSLVGRGTEAFF
TGTGCCAGCAGCTTAGTCGGCAGGGGGACTGAAGCTTTCTTT
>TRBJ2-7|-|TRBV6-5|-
CASRKGTRMSYEQYF
TGTGCCAGCAGGAAAGGGACACGAATGTCCTACGAGCAGTACTTC
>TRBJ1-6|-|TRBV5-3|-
CARSLSGDPSYNSPLHF
TGTGCCAGAAGCTTGTCAGGGGATCCGTCCTATAATTCACCCCTCCACTTT
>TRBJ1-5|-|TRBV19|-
CASSIFDRPYSNQPQHF
TGTGCCAGTAGTATCTTCGACAGACCATATAGCAATCAGCCCCAGCATTTT
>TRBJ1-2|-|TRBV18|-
CASSWDKTIPGYGYTF
TGTGCCAGCTCATGGGACAAGACCATTCCGGGATATGGCTACACCTTC
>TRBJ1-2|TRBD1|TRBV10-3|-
CAINRQGKEDGYTF
TGTGCCATCAACCGACAGGGGAAGGAGGATGGCTACACCTTC
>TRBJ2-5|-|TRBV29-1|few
CSVEALRQVETQYF
TGCAGCGTTGAAGCCCTACGGCAGGTAGAGACCCAGTACTTC
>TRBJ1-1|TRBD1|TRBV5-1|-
CASSLGDRDPTEAFF
TGCGCCAGCAGCTTGGGTGACAGGGATCCCACTGAAGCTTTCTTT
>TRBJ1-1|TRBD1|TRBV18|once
CASSPRTGGNTEAFF
TGTGCCAGCTCACCAAGGACAGGGGGGAACACTGAAGCTTTCTTT
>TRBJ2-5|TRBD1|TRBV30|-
CAWRQGLGETQYF
TGTGCCTGGAGACAGGGGCTGGGCGAGACCCAGTACTTC
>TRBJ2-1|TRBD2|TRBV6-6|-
CASRLAGGEQFF
TGTGCCAGCAGGTTAGCGGGGGGTGAGCAGTTCTTC
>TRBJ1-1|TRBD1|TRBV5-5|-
CASSSQQGVRLNTEAFF
TGTGCCAGCAGCTCCCAACAGGGGGTGAGGCTGAACACTGAAGCTTTCTTT
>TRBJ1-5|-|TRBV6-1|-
CASTPAGLNQPQHF
TGTGCCAGCACCCCCGCGGGGCTGAATCAGCCCCAGCATTTT
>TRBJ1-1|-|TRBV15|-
CATINSGVSPDTEAFF
TGTGCCACCATCAACTCAGGGGTTTCTCCTGACACTGAAGCTTTCTTT
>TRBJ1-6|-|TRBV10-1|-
CANSESGGTSSSYNSPLHF
TGCGCCAACAGTGAGTCGGGAGGGACATCTAGCTCCTATAATTCACCCCTCCACTTT
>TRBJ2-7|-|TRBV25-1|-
CASSEGVSTGRQYF
TGTGCCAGCAGTGAAGGGGTCTCGACAGGAAGGCAGTACTTC
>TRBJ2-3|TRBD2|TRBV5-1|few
CASSEGLAVFTDTQYF
TGCGCCAGCAGCGAGGGACTAGCGGTTTTCACAGATACGCAGTATTTT
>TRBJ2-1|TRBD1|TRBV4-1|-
CASSQEGADLNEQFF
TGTGCCAGCAGCCAAGAGGGGGCTGATCTGAATGAGCAGTTCTTC
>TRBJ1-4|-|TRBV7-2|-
CASSLQRSGEKLFF
TGTGCCAGCAGCTTACAGAGGTCTGGCGAAAAACTGTTTTTT
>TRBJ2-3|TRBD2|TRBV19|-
CASSGRDPPTDTQYF
TGTGCCAGTAGTGGGAGGGACCCACCCACAGATACGCAGTATTTT
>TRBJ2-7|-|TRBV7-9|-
CASSLEWAPLEQYF
TGTGCCAGCAGCTTAGAGTGGGCTCCACTGGAGCAGTACTTC
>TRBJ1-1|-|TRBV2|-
CASTLQDQAFF
TGTGCCAGCACCCTGCAGGATCAAGCTTTCTTT
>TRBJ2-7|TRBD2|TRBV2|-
CASLVAAGITKGITYEQYF
TGTGCCAGCTTGGTCGCAGCGGGGATAACAAAAGGGATAACCTACGAGCAGTACTTC
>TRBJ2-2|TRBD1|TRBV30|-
CAWVRDRGPGELFF
TGTGCCTGGGTTCGGGACAGGGGGCCCGGGGAGCTGTTTTTT
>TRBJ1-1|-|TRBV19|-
CASSIERAGGEAFF
TGTGCCAGTAGTATAGAACGAGCTGGAGGTGAAGCTTTCTTT
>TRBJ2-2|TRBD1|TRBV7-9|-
CASSPGQGARTGELFF
TGTGCCAGCAGCCCCGGACAGGGGGCGAGGACCGGGGAGCTGTTTTTT
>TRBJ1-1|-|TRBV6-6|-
CASSYPMGGDTEAFF
TGTGCCAGCAGTTACCCCATGGGGGGGGACACTGAAGCTTTCTTT
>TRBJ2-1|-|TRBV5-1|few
CASSLGRAGWNEQFF
TGCGCCAGCAGCTTGGGAAGGGCGGGCTGGAATGAGCAGTTCTTC
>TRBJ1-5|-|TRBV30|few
CAWSGQGNQPQHF
TGTGCCTGGAGTGGGCAGGGCAATCAGCCCCAGCATTTT